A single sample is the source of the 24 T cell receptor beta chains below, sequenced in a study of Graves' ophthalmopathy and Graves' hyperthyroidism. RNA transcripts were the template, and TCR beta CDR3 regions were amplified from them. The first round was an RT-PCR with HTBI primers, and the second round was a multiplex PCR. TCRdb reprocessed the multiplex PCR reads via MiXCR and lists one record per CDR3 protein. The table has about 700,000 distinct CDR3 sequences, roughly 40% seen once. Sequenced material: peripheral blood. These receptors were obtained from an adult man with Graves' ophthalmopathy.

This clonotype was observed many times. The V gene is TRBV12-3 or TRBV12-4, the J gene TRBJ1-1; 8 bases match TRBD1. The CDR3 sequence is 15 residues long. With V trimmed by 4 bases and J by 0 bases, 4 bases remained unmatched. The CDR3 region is CASSSGTGMNTEAFF. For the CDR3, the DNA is TGTGCCAGCAGTTCTGGGACAGGCATGAACACTGAAGCTTTCTTT.

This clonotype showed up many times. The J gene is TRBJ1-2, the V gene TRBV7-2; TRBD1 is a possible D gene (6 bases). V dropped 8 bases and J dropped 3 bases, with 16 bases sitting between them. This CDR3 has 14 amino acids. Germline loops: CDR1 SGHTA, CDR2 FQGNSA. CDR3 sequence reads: CASGLGGGDYGYTF. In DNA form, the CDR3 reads TGTGCCAGCGGATTAGGGGGAGGGGACTATGGCTACACCTTC.

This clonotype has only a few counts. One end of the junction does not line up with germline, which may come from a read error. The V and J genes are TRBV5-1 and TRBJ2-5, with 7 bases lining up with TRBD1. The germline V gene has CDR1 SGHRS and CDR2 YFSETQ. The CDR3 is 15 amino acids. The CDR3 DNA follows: TGTGCCAGCAGCTCCGCGGACAGGACCCAAGAGACCCAGTACTTC. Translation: CASSSADRTQETQYF.

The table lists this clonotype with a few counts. The DNA of the CDR3 is TGTGCCAGCAGTTTATCAGACACGTATGGCTACACCTTC. Its translation: CASSLSDTYGYTF. J is TRBJ1-2 and V is TRBV27; D gene uncertain. Trimming removed 0 bases at V and 5 bases at J, with 7 bases between. The CDR3 loop spans 13 amino acids. CDR1 MNHEY and CDR2 SMNVEV come from the germline V gene (reference sequence).

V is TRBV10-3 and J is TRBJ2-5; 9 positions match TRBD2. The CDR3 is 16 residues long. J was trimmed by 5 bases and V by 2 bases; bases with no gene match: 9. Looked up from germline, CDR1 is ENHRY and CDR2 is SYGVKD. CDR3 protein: CAISERGGGALETQYF. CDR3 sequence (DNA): TGTGCCATCAGTGAGCGAGGCGGGGGGGCCCTGGAGACCCAGTACTTC.

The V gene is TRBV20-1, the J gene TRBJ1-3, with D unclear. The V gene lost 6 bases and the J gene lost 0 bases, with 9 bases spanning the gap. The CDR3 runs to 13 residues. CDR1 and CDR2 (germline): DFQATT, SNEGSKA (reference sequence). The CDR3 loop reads CSAEGASGNTIYF. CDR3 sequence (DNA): TGCAGTGCGGAAGGAGCCTCTGGAAACACCATATATTTT.

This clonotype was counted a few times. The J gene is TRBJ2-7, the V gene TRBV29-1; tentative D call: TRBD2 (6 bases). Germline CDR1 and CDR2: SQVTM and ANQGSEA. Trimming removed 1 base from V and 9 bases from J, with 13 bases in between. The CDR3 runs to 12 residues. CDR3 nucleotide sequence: TGCAGCGTTGAAGGTGTGGGGACTGGGCAGTACTTC. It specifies CSVEGVGTGQYF.

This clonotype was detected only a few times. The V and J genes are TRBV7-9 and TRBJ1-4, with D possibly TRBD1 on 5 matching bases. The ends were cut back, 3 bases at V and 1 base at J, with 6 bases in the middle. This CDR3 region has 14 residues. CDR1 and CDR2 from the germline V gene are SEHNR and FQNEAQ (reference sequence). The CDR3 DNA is TGTGCCAGCAGCTTCCAGGGAACTAATGAAAAACTGTTTTTT. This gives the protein CASSFQGTNEKLFF.

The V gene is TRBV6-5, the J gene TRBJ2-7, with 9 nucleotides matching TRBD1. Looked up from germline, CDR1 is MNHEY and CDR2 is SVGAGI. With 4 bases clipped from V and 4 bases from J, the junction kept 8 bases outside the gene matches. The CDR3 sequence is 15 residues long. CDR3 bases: TGTGCCAGCAGTTCCACCCCGGGACAGGGTTACGAGCAGTACTTC. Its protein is CASSSTPGQGYEQYF.

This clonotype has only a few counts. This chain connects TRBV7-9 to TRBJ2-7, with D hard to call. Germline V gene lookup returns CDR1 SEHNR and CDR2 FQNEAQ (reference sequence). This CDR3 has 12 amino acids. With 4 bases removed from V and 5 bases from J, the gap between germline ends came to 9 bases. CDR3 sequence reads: CASSSVENEQYF. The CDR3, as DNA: TGTGCCAGCAGCTCAGTCGAGAACGAGCAGTACTTC.

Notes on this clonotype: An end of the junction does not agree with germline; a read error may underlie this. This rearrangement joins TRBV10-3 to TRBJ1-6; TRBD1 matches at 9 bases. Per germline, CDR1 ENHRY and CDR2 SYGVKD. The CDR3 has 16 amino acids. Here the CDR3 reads CASSISPGTGNSPLHF. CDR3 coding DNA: TGTGCCAGCAGTATATCTCCCGGGACAGGGAATTCACCCCTCCACTTT.

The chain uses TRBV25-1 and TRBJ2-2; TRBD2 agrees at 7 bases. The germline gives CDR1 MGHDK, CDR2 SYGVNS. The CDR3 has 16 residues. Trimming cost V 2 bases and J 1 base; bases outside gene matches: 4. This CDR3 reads CASSEPGLLNTGELFF. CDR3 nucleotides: TGTGCCAGCAGTGAACCGGGACTACTGAACACCGGGGAGCTGTTTTTT.

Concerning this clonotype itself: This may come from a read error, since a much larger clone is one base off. CDR3 nucleotide sequence: TGCAGTGCTAGAACAAGCGGGAGGGCATTTAAGAAGCAGTGCTTC. Its protein product is CSARTSGRAFKKQCF. The chain links TRBV20-1 to TRBJ2-7; 10 positions match TRBD2. This CDR3 contains 15 residues. Germline CDR1 and CDR2: DFQATT and SNEGSKA (reference sequence).

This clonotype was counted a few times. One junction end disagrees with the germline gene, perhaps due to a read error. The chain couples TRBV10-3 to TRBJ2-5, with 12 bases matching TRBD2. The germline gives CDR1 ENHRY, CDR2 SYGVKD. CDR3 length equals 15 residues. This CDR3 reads CASSSWTSGTETQYF. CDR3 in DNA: TGTGCCAGCAGTTCATGGACTAGCGGGACAGAGACCCAGTACTTC.

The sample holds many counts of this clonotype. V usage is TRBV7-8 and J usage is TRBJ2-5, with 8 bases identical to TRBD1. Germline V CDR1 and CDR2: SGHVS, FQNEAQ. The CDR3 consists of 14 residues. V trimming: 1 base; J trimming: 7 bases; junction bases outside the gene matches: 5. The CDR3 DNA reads TGTGCCAGCAGCTTAGAGACAGGGGCTGGGACCCAGTACTTC. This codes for CASSLETGAGTQYF.

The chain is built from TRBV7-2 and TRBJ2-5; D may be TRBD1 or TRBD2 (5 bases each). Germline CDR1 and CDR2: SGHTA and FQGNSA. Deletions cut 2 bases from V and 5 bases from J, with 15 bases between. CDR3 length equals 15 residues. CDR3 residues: CASSLQGRIAETQYF. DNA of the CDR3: TGTGCCAGCAGCTTACAGGGACGAATTGCGGAGACCCAGTACTTC.

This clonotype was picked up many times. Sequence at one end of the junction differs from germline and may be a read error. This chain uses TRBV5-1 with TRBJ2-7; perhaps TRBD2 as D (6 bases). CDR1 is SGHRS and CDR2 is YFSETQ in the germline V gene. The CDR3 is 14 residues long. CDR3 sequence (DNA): TGTGCCAGCAGCTTGAGTGGAGGGAGCTACGAGCAGTACTTC. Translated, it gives CASSLSGGSYEQYF.

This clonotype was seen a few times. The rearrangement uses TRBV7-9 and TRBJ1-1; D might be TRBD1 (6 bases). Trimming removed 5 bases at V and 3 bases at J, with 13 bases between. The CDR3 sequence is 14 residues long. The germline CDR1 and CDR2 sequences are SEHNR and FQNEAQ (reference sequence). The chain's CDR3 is CASSQVDRYTEAFF. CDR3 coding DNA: TGTGCCAGCAGCCAAGTCGACAGGTACACTGAAGCTTTCTTT.

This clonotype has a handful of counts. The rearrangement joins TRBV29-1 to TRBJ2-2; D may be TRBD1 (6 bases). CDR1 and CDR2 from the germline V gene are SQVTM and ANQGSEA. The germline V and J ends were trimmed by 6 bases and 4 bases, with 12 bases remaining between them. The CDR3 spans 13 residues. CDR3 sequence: CSVETGFTGELFF. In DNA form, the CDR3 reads TGCAGCGTAGAAACAGGGTTCACCGGGGAGCTGTTTTTT.

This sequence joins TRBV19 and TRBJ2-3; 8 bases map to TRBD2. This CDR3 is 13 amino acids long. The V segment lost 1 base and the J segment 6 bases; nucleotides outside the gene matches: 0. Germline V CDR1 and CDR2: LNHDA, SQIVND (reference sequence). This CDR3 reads CASSIGLADTQYF. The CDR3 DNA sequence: TGTGCCAGTAGTATAGGACTAGCGGATACGCAGTATTTT. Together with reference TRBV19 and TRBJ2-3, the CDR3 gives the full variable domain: DGGITQSPKYLFRKEGQNVTLSCEQNLNHDAMYWYRQDPGQGLRLIYYSQIVNDFQKGDIAEGYSVSREKKESFPLTVTSAQKNPTAFYLCASSIGLADTQYFGPGTRLTVL.

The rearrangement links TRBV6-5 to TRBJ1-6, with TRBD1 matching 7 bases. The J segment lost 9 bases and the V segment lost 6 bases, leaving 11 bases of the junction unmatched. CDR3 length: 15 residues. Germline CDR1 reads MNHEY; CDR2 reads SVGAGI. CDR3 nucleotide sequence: TGTGCCAGCAGGACAAAAGCTACAGGGGTTTCACCCCTCCACTTT. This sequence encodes CASRTKATGVSPLHF.

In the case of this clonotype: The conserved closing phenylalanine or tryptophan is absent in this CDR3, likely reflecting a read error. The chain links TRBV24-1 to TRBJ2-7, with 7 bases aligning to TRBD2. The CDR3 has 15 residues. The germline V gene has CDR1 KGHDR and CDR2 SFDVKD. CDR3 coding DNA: TGTGCCAGCAGTTACTTAGCGGGTCCTGACGGCGAGCAGTACTCC. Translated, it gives CASSYLAGPDGEQYS.

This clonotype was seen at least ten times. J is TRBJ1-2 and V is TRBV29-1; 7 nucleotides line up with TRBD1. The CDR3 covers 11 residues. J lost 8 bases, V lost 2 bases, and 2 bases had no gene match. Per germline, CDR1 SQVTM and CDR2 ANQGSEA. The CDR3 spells CSVETGVGYTF. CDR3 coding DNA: TGCAGCGTTGAAACAGGGGTGGGCTACACCTTC.

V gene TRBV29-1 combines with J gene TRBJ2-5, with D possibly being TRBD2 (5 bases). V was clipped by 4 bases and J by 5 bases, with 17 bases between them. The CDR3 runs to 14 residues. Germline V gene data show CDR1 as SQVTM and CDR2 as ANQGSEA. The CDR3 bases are TGCAGCGTTGTGCGGGCGATAACCGGGGAGACCCAGTACTTC. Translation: CSVVRAITGETQYF.